Each of the 19 T cell receptor beta chains below was sequenced from the same sample in a study of naive and memory T cell subsets. An equimolar mix of two oligonucleotides served as the beta constant-region primer for TRBC1 and TRBC2. Nested alpha and beta constant-region primers with the SP2 primer drove four PCR rounds on ligated cDNA. In TCRdb, the UMI-ligation and nested PCR reads were re-called with MiXCR into one record per CDR3 protein. The sample has some 9,700 distinct CDR3 sequences; 4.5% to 6% are singletons. Input material: CD4+ TEMRA cells from blood. Subset described: effector memory re-expressing CD45RA, CD45RA+ CD27-. The receptors here all came from a human donor in good health.

The table lists this clonotype with many counts. The rearrangement uses TRBV9 and TRBJ2-1, with 8 bases matching TRBD1. The CDR3 covers 14 residues. The V segment lost 4 bases and the J segment 4 bases; nucleotides outside the gene matches: 4. The V gene's germline CDR1 is SGDLS and CDR2 YYNGEE. The CDR3 coding sequence is TGTGCCAGCAGCTCCCGGGACAGGTACAATGAGCAGTTCTTC. Protein: CASSSRDRYNEQFF.

This clonotype was recorded many times. J is TRBJ1-1 and V is TRBV4-3; TRBD1 aligns across 7 bases. CDR1 LGHNA and CDR2 YSLEER come from the germline V gene. Trimming took 4 bases from V and 4 from J; bases not matched to a gene: 9. The CDR3 loop spans 15 amino acids. The CDR3 sequence is CASSPFSTGSTEAFF. The CDR3 DNA reads TGCGCCAGCAGCCCTTTTTCGACAGGGAGCACTGAAGCTTTCTTT.

This clonotype has more than one count but fewer than ten. V is TRBV6-1 and J is TRBJ2-7, with a tentative D call TRBD2 (6 bases). The CDR3 runs to 14 residues. The germline V gene encodes CDR1 MNHNS and CDR2 SASEGT. The V end was cut by 7 bases, the J end by 0 bases, with 13 bases between. The CDR3 nucleotides read TGTGCCAGCAAGGAGGGGACGAACTCCTACGAGCAGTACTTC. This codes for CASKEGTNSYEQYF.

This clonotype occurred many times. This rearrangement joins TRBV20-1 to TRBJ1-3; the D is unclear. The CDR3 has 14 amino acids. V was trimmed by 3 bases and J by 4 bases, leaving 13 bases between them. The germline gives CDR1 DFQATT, CDR2 SNEGSKA (reference sequence). Here the CDR3 reads CSASGMDLGNTIYF. The CDR3, as DNA: TGCAGTGCTAGCGGTATGGACCTGGGAAACACCATATATTTT.

This clonotype occurred many times. The chain couples TRBV15 to TRBJ2-1; D tentatively fits TRBD1 or TRBD2 (5 bases each). V gave up 3 bases and J gave up 11 bases, with 8 bases separating them. Germline V gene data show CDR1 as LNHNV and CDR2 as YYDKDF (reference sequence). CDR3 length: 11 amino acids. The CDR3 DNA follows: TGTGCCACCAGCAGGGGGGTACAGCAGTTCTTC. This sequence encodes CATSRGVQQFF.

At least ten counts were recorded for this clonotype. The chain carries TRBV2 and TRBJ2-1; 7 nucleotides agree with TRBD1. The trim removed 3 bases at V and 10 bases at J, leaving 12 bases unmatched. This CDR3 has 15 residues. Germline loops: CDR1 SNHLY, CDR2 FYNNEI. This chain's CDR3 is CASSEKDRLGQEQFF. The CDR3 bases are TGTGCCAGCAGTGAGAAGGACAGGTTGGGGCAGGAGCAGTTCTTC. Based on the CDR3 plus reference TRBV2 and TRBJ2-1, the full variable domain is EPEVTQTPSHQVTQMGQEVILRCVPISNHLYFYWYRQILGQKVEFLVSFYNNEISEKSEIFDDQFSVERPDGSNFTLKIRSTKLEDSAMYFCASSEKDRLGQEQFFGPGTRLTVL.

The rearrangement uses TRBV15 and TRBJ1-3; D is uncertain. Germline V gene data show CDR1 as LNHNV and CDR2 as YYDKDF (reference sequence). The CDR3 has 16 amino acids. The germline V and J ends were trimmed by 8 bases and 0 bases, with 17 bases remaining between them. The CDR3 sequence: CATRKGDLSSGNTIYF. CDR3 nucleotide sequence: TGTGCCACCCGCAAGGGAGATCTAAGCTCTGGAAACACCATATATTTT.

Relative to its sample, this clonotype is medium-sized. The V and J genes are TRBV3-1 and TRBJ2-5, with D uncertain. This CDR3 is 11 amino acids long. Germline V gives CDR1 LGHDT, CDR2 YNNKEL (reference sequence). Trimming pared 6 bases from V and 5 bases from J, leaving 7 bases between. CDR3 loop: CASSLRETQYF. The CDR3 coding sequence is TGTGCCAGCAGTCTAAGGGAGACCCAGTACTTC.

In this sample, this clonotype is medium-sized (0.01 to 0.1%). The V gene is TRBV20-1, the J gene TRBJ1-1; D may be TRBD1 (5 bases). V lost 3 bases and J 1 base, leaving 12 bases between the germline ends. Germline V gives CDR1 DFQATT, CDR2 SNEGSKA (reference sequence). The CDR3 extends over 14 amino acids. CDR3 sequence reads: CSASAAGPNTEAFF. CDR3 nucleotides: TGCAGTGCTAGCGCGGCAGGGCCGAACACTGAAGCTTTCTTT.

The chain uses TRBV7-3 and TRBJ2-3; 7 positions agree with TRBD2. CDR1 and CDR2 (germline): SGHTA, FQGTGA. CDR3 size: 13 residues. V lost 5 bases, J lost 5 bases, and 4 bases stayed unmatched. In DNA form, the CDR3 reads TGTGCCAGCAGCCCGTTAGCGGGAGATACGCAGTATTTT. It yields the protein CASSPLAGDTQYF.

Ten or more counts support this clonotype. The chain is built from TRBV3-1 and TRBJ1-2; 10 bases agree with TRBD1. Trimming cost V 2 bases and J 3 bases; bases outside gene matches: 9. The CDR3 loop spans 17 amino acids. Germline lookup yields CDR1 LGHDT and CDR2 YNNKEL (reference sequence). The CDR3 loop reads CASSQSPRQGADYGYTF. In nucleotides, the CDR3 is TGTGCCAGCAGCCAATCCCCCCGACAGGGGGCGGACTATGGCTACACCTTC.

The V gene is TRBV7-2, the J gene TRBJ1-1; D not resolved. Germline CDR1 is SGHTA and CDR2 is FQGNSA. This CDR3 is built from 13 residues. V shed 10 bases and J shed 3 bases, with 15 bases lying between them. CDR3 region: CATIDLLDTEAFF. For the CDR3, the DNA is TGTGCCACCATCGACCTCTTGGACACTGAAGCTTTCTTT.

The V and J genes are TRBV2 and TRBJ2-7; TRBD2 might be the D (6 bases). The CDR3 extends over 16 amino acids. Germline V gene lookup returns CDR1 SNHLY and CDR2 FYNNEI. Trimming stripped 4 bases from V and 0 bases from J, with 16 bases between. The DNA for the CDR3 is TGTGCCAGCAGTGTGGAGGGACGCTCTAGCTCCTACGAGCAGTACTTC. It yields the protein CASSVEGRSSSYEQYF.

This clonotype was recorded at least ten times. The J gene is TRBJ2-3, the V gene TRBV6-2 or TRBV6-3; perhaps TRBD2 as D (5 bases). V lost 2 bases and J lost 2, with 20 bases in between. The V gene's germline CDR1 is MNHEY and CDR2 SVGEGT. The length of the CDR3 is 18 residues. The CDR3 DNA reads TGTGCCAGCAGTTACGTTTACTCGGGGAACTCAAACACAGATACGCAGTATTTT. Translation: CASSYVYSGNSNTDTQYF.

This clonotype was observed many times. The V call is TRBV10-3, the J call TRBJ2-3; the D gene is possibly TRBD1 (5 bases). With 0 bases removed from V and 7 bases from J, the gap between germline ends came to 14 bases. The CDR3 is 15 amino acids. Germline loops: CDR1 ENHRY, CDR2 SYGVKD. The CDR3 region has the DNA TGTGCCATCAGTGAGTCAGGGCAGGGCGATCATACGCAGTATTTT. Protein product: CAISESGQGDHTQYF.

This clonotype was picked up many times. The V and J genes are TRBV12-3 or TRBV12-4 and TRBJ2-5, with TRBD2 matching 12 bases. The length of the CDR3 is 19 residues. Trimming cost V 2 bases and J 5 bases; bases outside gene matches: 15. The CDR3 region is CASSLQLGTSGRASETQYF. CDR3 nucleotides: TGTGCCAGCAGTTTACAACTGGGGACTAGCGGGCGGGCGTCGGAGACCCAGTACTTC.

This clonotype has more than one count but fewer than ten. This chain connects TRBV10-3 to TRBJ2-2; D not resolved. V lost 0 bases, J lost 4 bases, and 3 bases lay in between. CDR1 and CDR2 from the germline V gene are ENHRY and SYGVKD. CDR3 length: 13 residues. Here the CDR3 DNA reads TGTGCCATCAGTGAGTCTGTCACCGGGGAGCTGTTTTTT. This gives the protein CAISESVTGELFF.

The rearrangement links TRBV7-9 to TRBJ1-1; D unclear. Germline values: CDR1 SEHNR, CDR2 FQNEAQ (reference sequence). The CDR3 is made up of 13 amino acids. V was cut by 3 bases and J by 4 bases, with 9 bases left in between. The CDR3 coding sequence is TGTGCCAGCAGCTTGAGTTCTGGCACTGAAGCTTTCTTT. Protein product: CASSLSSGTEAFF.

The gene calls are TRBV5-1 and TRBJ2-5; 8 bases align to TRBD1. Germline V gene lookup returns CDR1 SGHRS and CDR2 YFSETQ. CDR3 size: 12 residues. V lost 7 bases to trimming and J lost 4 bases; unmatched junction nucleotides: 3. CDR3 loop: CASRTGRETQYF. CDR3 DNA sequence: TGCGCCAGCCGGACAGGGAGAGAGACCCAGTACTTC.